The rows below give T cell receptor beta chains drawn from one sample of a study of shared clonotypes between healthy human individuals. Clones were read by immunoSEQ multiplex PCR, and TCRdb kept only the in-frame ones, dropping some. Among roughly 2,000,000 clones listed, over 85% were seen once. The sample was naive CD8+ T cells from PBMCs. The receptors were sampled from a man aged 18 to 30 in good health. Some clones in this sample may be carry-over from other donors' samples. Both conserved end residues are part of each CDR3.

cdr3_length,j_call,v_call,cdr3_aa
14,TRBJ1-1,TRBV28,CASSFRGGNTEAFF
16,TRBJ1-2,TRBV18,CASSPFRDPGGYGYTF
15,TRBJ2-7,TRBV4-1,CASSASGTGAYEQYF
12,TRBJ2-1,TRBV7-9,CASSSPPNEQFF
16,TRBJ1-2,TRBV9,CASSTLNRASGYGYTF
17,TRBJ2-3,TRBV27,CASSPGLAGIGTDTQYF
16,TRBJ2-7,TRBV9,CASSVGLAASSYEQYF
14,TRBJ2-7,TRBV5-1,CASRLGPDNHEQYF
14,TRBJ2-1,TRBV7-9,CASSSSGRANEQFF
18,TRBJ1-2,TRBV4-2,CASSQEGATGKANYGYTF
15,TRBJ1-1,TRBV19,CATTTLGAANTEAFF
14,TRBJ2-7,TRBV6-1,CASSTGTGSHEQYF
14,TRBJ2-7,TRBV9,CASSAASGTYEQYF
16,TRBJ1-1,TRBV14,CASSHLGSATNTEAFF
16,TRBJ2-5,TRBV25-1,CASSEHYMGSGGTQYF
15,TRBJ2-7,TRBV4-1,CASSQTGQASYEQYF
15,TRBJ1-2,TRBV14,CASSQDFGGRDGYTF
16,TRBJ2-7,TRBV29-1,CSVEDPGERGSYEQYF
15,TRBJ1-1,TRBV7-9,CASSFSPQDSAGAFF
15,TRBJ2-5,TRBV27,CASSDRGGSQETQYF
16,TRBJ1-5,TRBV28,CASSLYRGISNQPQHF
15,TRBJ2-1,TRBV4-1,CASSQVGGSYNEQFF
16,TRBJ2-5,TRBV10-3,CAISESKVGLEETQYF
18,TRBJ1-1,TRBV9,CASSAGGTGGKPNTEAFF
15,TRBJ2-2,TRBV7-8,CARSSLAGETGELFF
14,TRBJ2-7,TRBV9,CASSWGQGSYEQYF
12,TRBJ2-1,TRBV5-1,CASSTSGAEQFF
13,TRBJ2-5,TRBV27,CASSLVARETQYF
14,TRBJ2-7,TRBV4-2,CASSQVYGTYEQYF
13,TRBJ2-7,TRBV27,CASSPGTAYEQYF
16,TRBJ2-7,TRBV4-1,CASSQGSGTGLYEQYF
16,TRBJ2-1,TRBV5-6,CASSPRDEGIVGEQFF
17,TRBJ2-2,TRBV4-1,CASSRPPGHPQGGELFF
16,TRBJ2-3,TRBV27,CASSFFLREGTDTQYF
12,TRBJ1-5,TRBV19,CASSIGWQPQHF
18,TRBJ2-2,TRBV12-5,CASGLVGPSGSLTGELFF
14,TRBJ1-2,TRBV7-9,CASRPAGGHYGYTF
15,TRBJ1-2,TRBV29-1,CSVLSPDYRGHGYTF
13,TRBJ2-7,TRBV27,CASSWGVTYEQYF
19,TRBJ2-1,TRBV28,CASSAYRLRGRPAYNEQFF
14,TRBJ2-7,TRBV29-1,CSVEGDGSKYEQYF
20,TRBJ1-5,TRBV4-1,CASSQILRDSYFTSNQPQHF
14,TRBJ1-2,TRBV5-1,CASSLEQVLFGYTF
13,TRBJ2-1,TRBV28,CASRGGNYNEQFF
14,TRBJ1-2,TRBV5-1,CASSLTGPNYGYTF
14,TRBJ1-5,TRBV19,CASSPQGFNQPQHF
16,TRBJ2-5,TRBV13,CASSLPAGGPVGTQYF
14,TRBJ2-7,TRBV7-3,CASRPGAGTYEQYF
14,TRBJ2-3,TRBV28,CASSFASEGNTQYF
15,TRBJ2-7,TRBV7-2,CASTLAGALGGEQYF